This T cell receptor (beta chain) is from a study of post-analysis software for immune sequencing data. Presence of unique molecular identifiers characterized the TCR beta cDNA libraries. Yield was 450,000 to 650,000 cDNA molecules from 1 to 10 million T cells. Each CDR3 protein gets one entry after TCRdb re-called the PCR reads with MiXCR. The sample records about 770,000 distinct CDR3 sequences, under 60% being singletons. As regards this clonotype: Its target is not known.

With V trimmed by 4 bases and J by 2 bases, 11 bases remained unmatched. Germline V lookup: CDR1 SGHDN, CDR2 FVKESK. The CDR3 length is 16 residues. Study findings and constraints: Roughly five TRBV segments, including TRBV5-6, TRBV5-1 and TRBV20-1, were more frequent in patients than controls.

The clonotype originates from a girl aged 10 to 17 with multiple sclerosis. The sequenced sample was blood. The chain recombines TRBV14 with TRBJ2-7; TRBD2 matches at 7 bases. CDR3 bases: TGTGCCAGCAGCCGAGGTACCGGGACTACCACCTACGAGCAGTACTTC. Protein product: CASSRGTGTTTYEQYF.